A selection of T cell receptor beta chains follows, all from one sample in a study of long-term antiretroviral therapy in people with HIV. Profiling relied on immunoSEQ multiplex PCR, and the TCRdb table lists in-frame clones only, not all of them. The sample lists about 24,000 clones; about 86% were seen once. The sequencing here drew on unsorted PBMCs, taken at the start of antiretroviral therapy, before treatment. Every receptor here comes from a woman younger than 35 with HIV. Both conserved end residues are part of each CDR3. D genes are given only for firm matches. Size is stated for part of the rows, as once, few or many counts, or as a class when the clone is expanded.

>once|TRBJ2-2|TRBV20-1|-
CSARWGGELFF
TGCAGTGCTAGATGGGGCGGGGAGCTGTTTTTT
>-|TRBJ2-3|TRBV5-5|-
CASSSDGYTQYF
TGTGCCAGCAGTTCGGACGGATATACGCAGTATTTT
>-|TRBJ1-2|TRBV14|-
CASSQDLRAGLYGYTF
TGTGCCAGCAGCCAAGATCTTAGAGCAGGCCTCTATGGCTACACCTTC
>-|TRBJ1-1|TRBV2|TRBD1
CASSPTTGTTEAFF
TGTGCCAGCAGTCCTACGACAGGGACCACTGAAGCTTTCTTT
>-|TRBJ1-4|TRBV7-9|-
CASSQKVGLVNEKLFF
TGCGCCAGCAGCCAGAAGGTGGGGCTGGTTAATGAAAAACTGTTTTTT
>-|TRBJ1-2|TRBV29-1|-
CSVEKGFGYGYTF
TGCAGCGTTGAGAAGGGGTTTGGTTATGGCTACACCTTC
>-|TRBJ2-7|TRBV14|-
CASSLLSDSSYEQYF
TGTGCCAGCAGCCTACTTTCGGACAGTTCCTACGAGCAGTACTTC
>-|TRBJ2-7|TRBV7-9|-
CATSTLYEQYF
TGTGCCACCTCTACCCTCTACGAGCAGTACTTC
>-|TRBJ1-4|TRBV18|-
CASSPGDTNEKLFF
TGTGCCAGCTCACCAGGGGACACTAATGAAAAACTGTTTTTT
>-|TRBJ1-2|TRBV7-2|-
CASSLGPRGGYTF
TGTGCCAGCAGCTTAGGGCCACGGGGTGGCTACACCTTC
>-|TRBJ1-1|TRBV7-9|-
CASSLGARGGPEAFF
TGTGCCAGCAGCTTAGGCGCCAGGGGAGGCCCTGAAGCTTTCTTT
>-|TRBJ1-1|TRBV10-3|-
CAIYSGGAEAFF
TGTGCCATCTACTCCGGGGGGGCTGAAGCTTTCTTT
>-|TRBJ1-2|TRBV27|TRBD1
CASSSTGDIYGYTF
TGTGCCAGCAGTTCGACAGGGGACATCTATGGCTACACCTTC
>-|TRBJ2-5|TRBV11-1|-
CASSLGPYQETQYF
TGTGCCAGCAGCCTTGGACCCTACCAAGAGACCCAGTACTTC
>-|TRBJ2-1|TRBV27|-
CASGGADGQFF
TGTGCCAGCGGGGGAGCGGACGGGCAGTTCTTC
>-|TRBJ1-2|TRBV28|-
CASSLYSLGGGYGYTF
TGTGCCAGCAGTTTATACTCCCTGGGGGGCGGGTATGGCTACACCTTC
>few|TRBJ2-7|TRBV7-2|-
CASSFLAAAYEQYF
TGTGCCAGCAGCTTCTTAGCGGCGGCCTACGAGCAGTACTTC
>-|TRBJ1-2|TRBV19|-
CASAGTMFLGNYGYTF
TGTGCCAGTGCCGGGACGATGTTCCTCGGGAACTATGGCTACACCTTC